These 10 T cell receptor beta chains were all obtained from the same sample, sequenced in a study of blood T cell repertoires in COVID-19. Only in-frame clones appear in the TCRdb table, and some are missing; sequencing was by immunoSEQ multiplex PCR. The sample carries 65,000 to 70,000 clones, approximately 79% recorded once. The sequencing sample was made of peripheral blood. These receptors were collected from a human donor in a cohort sampled during active COVID-19.

The chain is built from TRBV20-1 and TRBJ1-1; 9 bases align to TRBD1. Germline loops: CDR1 DFQATT, CDR2 SNEGSKA (reference sequence). The trim removed 3 bases at V and 4 bases at J, leaving 9 bases unmatched. The CDR3 is 15 residues long. The CDR3 loop is CSASFGQGMGTEAFF. In nucleotides, the CDR3 is TGCAGTGCTAGTTTCGGACAGGGGATGGGCACTGAAGCTTTCTTT.

This clone has a single count. The chain uses TRBV6-5 and TRBJ2-6, with no clear D. CDR3 length: 12 residues. V dropped 10 bases and J dropped 1 base, with 5 bases sitting between them. Germline V CDR1 and CDR2: MNHEY, SVGAGI. CDR3: CATLSGANVLTF. The CDR3 coding sequence is TGTGCCACCCTTTCTGGGGCCAACGTCCTGACTTTC.

This clone occurred a few times. J is TRBJ1-5 and V is TRBV7-2; D is unresolved. This CDR3 contains 15 residues. Germline V lookup: CDR1 SGHTA, CDR2 FQGNSA. The V and J ends lost 6 bases and 2 bases respectively, with 14 bases between them. For the CDR3, the DNA is TGTGCCAGCAGTCCGGGCCCTAGCGGCAATCAGCCCCAGCATTTT. Translating it yields CASSPGPSGNQPQHF.

V gene TRBV28 combines with J gene TRBJ1-3, with TRBD1 matching 9 bases. This CDR3 has 17 amino acids. After removal of 6 bases from V and 1 base from J, the junction contained 10 bases not matched to a gene. CDR1 and CDR2 (germline): MDHEN, SYDVKM. The CDR3 reads CASSDRGKKRSGNTIYF. The CDR3 bases are TGTGCCAGCAGCGACAGGGGGAAAAAAAGATCTGGAAACACCATATATTTT.

The chain combines TRBV2 with TRBJ2-5; 7 bases fit TRBD1. The J segment lost 3 bases and the V segment lost 6 bases, leaving 10 bases of the junction unmatched. The CDR3 covers 15 residues. In germline, CDR1 is SNHLY, CDR2 FYNNEI. The CDR3 coding sequence is TGTGCCAGCAGGACGGTGGCAGGGGGTGAAGAGACCCAGTACTTC. The encoded protein is CASRTVAGGEETQYF.

This clone was recorded once. The chain carries TRBV27 and TRBJ2-3; 7 bases are a match to TRBD1. This CDR3 has 13 residues. Germline V gene data show CDR1 as MNHEY and CDR2 as SMNVEV (reference sequence). Trimming took 4 bases from V and 5 from J; bases not matched to a gene: 3. This CDR3 reads CASSSYRGDTQYF. DNA for the CDR3: TGTGCCAGCAGTTCCTACAGGGGAGATACGCAGTATTTT.

This chain uses TRBV3-1 (or the pseudogene TRBV3-2) with TRBJ2-7; 10 nucleotides match TRBD1. This CDR3 comprises 14 residues. CDR1 is LGHDT and CDR2 is YNNKEL in the germline V gene (reference sequence). The junction had 7 bases not matched to a gene; V was cut back by 4 bases and J by 7 bases. CDR3 DNA: TGTGCCAGCAGCCGGACCGGGACAGGGGAAGAGCAGTACTTC. It translates to CASSRTGTGEEQYF.

The rearrangement joins TRBV2 to TRBJ1-1; 7 bases map to TRBD1. The CDR3 has 15 residues. The germline V gene has CDR1 SNHLY and CDR2 FYNNEI. V lost 4 bases and J lost 4; bases outside the gene matches: 9. The CDR3 protein is CASSAPGTAGTEAFF. In nucleotides, the CDR3 is TGTGCCAGCAGTGCTCCCGGGACAGCCGGCACTGAAGCTTTCTTT.

V is TRBV18 and J is TRBJ2-1; 9 bases are shared with TRBD2. After removal of 4 bases from V and 8 bases from J, the junction contained 6 bases not matched to a gene. The CDR3 sequence is 14 residues long. CDR1 and CDR2 from the germline V gene are KGHSH and LQKENI. CDR3 bases: TGTGCCAGCTCACTGGGACTAGCCTTCGATGAGCAGTTCTTC. Translating it yields CASSLGLAFDEQFF.

The V call is TRBV18, the J call TRBJ1-6; 9 nucleotides line up with TRBD1. This CDR3 spans 15 amino acids. CDR1 and CDR2 (germline): KGHSH, LQKENI. The junction had 5 bases not matched to a gene; V was cut back by 3 bases and J by 8 bases. The CDR3 DNA reads TGTGCCAGCTCACCGGGGACAGGGAGGGATTCACCCCTCCACTTT. The encoded protein is CASSPGTGRDSPLHF.